This TCR beta chain was documented in a study of blood T cells in healthy people across ages. Study at large: Capture via template switching afforded approximately one barcoded beta molecule per two T cells. General study points: More naive CD4+ cells and higher diversity marked long-lived donors relative to aged donors.

A J-beta primer mix and a sample-barcoded 5' primer were used in a second PCR of roughly 7 to 12 cycles. Each sample provided no less than 2.5 million CDR3-containing paired-end reads. TCRdb re-derived calls from the 5' RACE reads in MiXCR, one entry per CDR3 protein. Here the sample spans 750,000 to 950,000 distinct CDR3 sequences, around a quarter being singletons. Germline V gives CDR1 SGHVS, CDR2 FNYEAQ. Trimming removed 8 bases from V and 6 bases from J, with 8 bases in between. The CDR3 has 10 amino acids. This clonotype showed up just once. Its antigen is currently unknown. This sample was shared with a second study, whose subject was T cells of mothers and their children.

The rearrangement joins TRBV7-6 to TRBJ2-7; D uncertain. What was sequenced was blood. This sequence originates from a boy between 5 and 17 years old in good health. The CDR3 sequence is CASQGLEQYF. The CDR3 DNA reads as TGTGCCAGCCAAGGTCTCGAGCAGTACTTC.